This T cell receptor beta chain is drawn from a study of blood T cell repertoires in COVID-19. Study as a whole: The United States, Italy and Spain provided the acute and convalescent COVID-19 samples. Sources were T cells, B-cell-depleted T cells, or PBMCs; the material itself was cDNA or gDNA.

With V trimmed by 6 bases and J by 6 bases, 6 bases remained unmatched. This CDR3 comprises 14 residues. Germline V gene lookup returns CDR1 MNHEY and CDR2 SVGAGI. Enrollment of patients from Seattle took place during active infection, with longitudinal follow-up. Original processing methods: The assay estimated nucleated cells by amplifying reference gene primers. Assay: immunoSEQ multiplex PCR; the TCRdb copy retains only in-frame clones and omits some. V, J and clone size were drawn from that table, and D and trimming were deduced from the DNA. The data hold over 150,000 clones, with over 75% observed a single time.

The sequenced sample was peripheral blood. The chain is built from TRBV6-5 and TRBJ1-2; 11 bases fit TRBD1. The sequence derives from a man aged 60-69 years with COVID-19, enrolled during active disease. The CDR3 reads CASRPGQGVNGYTF. The CDR3 DNA follows: TGTGCCAGCAGACCGGGACAGGGGGTCAATGGCTACACCTTC.